This TCR beta chain was found in a study of T cells in localized non-small cell lung cancer. Sequenced by immunoSEQ multiplex PCR; TCRdb stores in-frame clones only, minus some. This sample yields 25,000 to 35,000 clones, of which 92% are seen a single time; 2.1% belongs to the top ten. Deletions cut 8 bases from V and 4 bases from J, with 12 bases between. Germline V lookup: CDR1 SNHLY, CDR2 FYNNEI. This CDR3 region has 14 residues. V gene TRBV2 combines with J gene TRBJ1-6, with a weak D call TRBD1 (6 bases). The sample here was peripheral blood, taken before any cancer treatment. The sequence derives from a female donor older than 55 with stage I lung adenocarcinoma. This CDR3 reads CASVWGQYNSPLHF. In DNA, the CDR3 is TGTGCCAGCGTCTGGGGGCAGTATAATTCACCCCTCCACTTT.